This T cell receptor beta chain was observed in a study of blood T cell repertoires in COVID-19. Study details: Sources were T cells, B-cell-depleted T cells, or PBMCs; the material itself was cDNA or gDNA.

Authors' methods: Reference gene primer amplification gave nucleated cell count estimates. The protocol was immunoSEQ multiplex PCR, while the TCRdb copy is restricted to in-frame clones and leaves out a portion. V and J calls and clone size are those listed in that table; D and trimming were worked out from the DNA. The sample has fewer than 300,000 clones, around four fifths seen once; the top ten hold approximately 10%. In germline, CDR1 is SGDLS, CDR2 YYNGEE. The V gene end was trimmed by 2 bases and the J gene end by 9 bases; junction bases not matched to a gene: 7. The CDR3 is made up of 14 amino acids.

This TCR was recovered from a woman between 50 and 59 years old who had recovered from COVID-19. The V gene is TRBV9, the J gene TRBJ2-1; 8 bases line up with TRBD2. Sequencing used peripheral blood. DNA of the CDR3: TGTGCCAGCAGCGTGCCAGCGGGGGTAGGTGAGCAGTTCTTC. This gives the protein CASSVPAGVGEQFF.